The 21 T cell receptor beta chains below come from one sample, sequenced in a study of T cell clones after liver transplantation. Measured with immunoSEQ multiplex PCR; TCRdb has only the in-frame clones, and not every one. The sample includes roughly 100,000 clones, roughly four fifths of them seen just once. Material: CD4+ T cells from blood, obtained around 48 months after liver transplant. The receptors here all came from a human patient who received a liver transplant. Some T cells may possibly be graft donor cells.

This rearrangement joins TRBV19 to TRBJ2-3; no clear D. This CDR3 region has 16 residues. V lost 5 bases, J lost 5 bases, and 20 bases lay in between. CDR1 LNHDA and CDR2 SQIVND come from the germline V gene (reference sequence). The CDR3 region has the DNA TGTGCCAGTAGTTTTAAGGCTGGCTTAGTTGGAGATACGCAGTATTTT. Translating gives CASSFKAGLVGDTQYF.

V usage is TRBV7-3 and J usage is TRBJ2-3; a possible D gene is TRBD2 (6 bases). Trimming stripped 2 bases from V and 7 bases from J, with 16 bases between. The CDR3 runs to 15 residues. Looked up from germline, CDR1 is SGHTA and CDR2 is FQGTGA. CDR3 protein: CASSLPGLDDNTQYF. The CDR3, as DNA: TGTGCCAGCAGCTTACCGGGACTCGATGATAATACGCAGTATTTT.

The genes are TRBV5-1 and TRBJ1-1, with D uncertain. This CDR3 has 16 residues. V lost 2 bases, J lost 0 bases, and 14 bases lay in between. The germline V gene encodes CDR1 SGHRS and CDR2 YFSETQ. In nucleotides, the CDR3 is TGCGCCAGCAGCTTCCAATCCATGACATTGAACACTGAAGCTTTCTTT. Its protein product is CASSFQSMTLNTEAFF.

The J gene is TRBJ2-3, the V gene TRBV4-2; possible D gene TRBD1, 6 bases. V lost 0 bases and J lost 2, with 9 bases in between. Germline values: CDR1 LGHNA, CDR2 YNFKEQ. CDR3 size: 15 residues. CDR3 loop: CASSQEGGSTDTQYF. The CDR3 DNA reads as TGTGCCAGCAGCCAAGAAGGGGGTTCCACAGATACGCAGTATTTT.

CDR3 in DNA: TGTGCCAGCAGCCCGGACAGCTCCTATAATTCACCCCTCCACTTT. It codes for CASSPDSSYNSPLHF. The chain is built from TRBV11-2 and TRBJ1-6, with D perhaps TRBD1 (6 bases). V was pared by 5 bases and J by 0 bases, with 8 bases between. Germline CDR1 and CDR2: SGHAT and FQNNGV. There are 15 residues in the CDR3.

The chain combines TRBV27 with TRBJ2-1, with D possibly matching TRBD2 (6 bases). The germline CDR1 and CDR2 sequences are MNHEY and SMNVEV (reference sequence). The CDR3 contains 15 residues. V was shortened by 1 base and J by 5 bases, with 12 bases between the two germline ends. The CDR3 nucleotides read TGTGCCAGCAGTTTATGGGGGGTACCGAACAATGAGCAGTTCTTC. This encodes CASSLWGVPNNEQFF.

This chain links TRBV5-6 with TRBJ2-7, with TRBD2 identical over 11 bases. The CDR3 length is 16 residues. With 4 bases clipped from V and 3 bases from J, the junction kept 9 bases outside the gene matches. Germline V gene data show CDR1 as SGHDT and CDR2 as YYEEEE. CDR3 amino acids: CASSELSGGANYEQYF. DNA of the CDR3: TGTGCCAGCAGCGAACTTAGCGGGGGGGCCAACTACGAGCAGTACTTC. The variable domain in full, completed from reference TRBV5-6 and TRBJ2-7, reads DAGVTQSPTHLIKTRGQQVTLRCSPKSGHDTVSWYQQALGQGPQFIFQYYEEEERQRGNFPDRFSGHQFPNYSSELNVNALLLGDSALYLCASSELSGGANYEQYFGPGTRLTVT.

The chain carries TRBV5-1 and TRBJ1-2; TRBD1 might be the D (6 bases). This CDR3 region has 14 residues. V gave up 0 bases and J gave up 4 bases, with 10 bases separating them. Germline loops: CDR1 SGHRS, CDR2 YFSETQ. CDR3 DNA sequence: TGCGCCAGCAGCTTGGTGGGGGGCGCCTATGGCTACACCTTC. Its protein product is CASSLVGGAYGYTF. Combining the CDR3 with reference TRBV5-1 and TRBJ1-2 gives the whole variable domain KAGVTQTPRYLIKTRGQQVTLSCSPISGHRSVSWYQQTPGQGLQFLFEYFSETQRNKGNFPGRFSGRQFSNSRSEMNVSTLELGDSALYLCASSLVGGAYGYTFGSGTRLTVV.

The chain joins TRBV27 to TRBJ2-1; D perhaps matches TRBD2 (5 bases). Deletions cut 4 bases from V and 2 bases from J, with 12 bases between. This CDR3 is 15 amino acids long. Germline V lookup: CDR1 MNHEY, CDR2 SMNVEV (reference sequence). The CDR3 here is CASSSARGPYNEQFF. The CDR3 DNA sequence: TGTGCCAGCAGTTCCGCTAGAGGGCCCTACAATGAGCAGTTCTTC.

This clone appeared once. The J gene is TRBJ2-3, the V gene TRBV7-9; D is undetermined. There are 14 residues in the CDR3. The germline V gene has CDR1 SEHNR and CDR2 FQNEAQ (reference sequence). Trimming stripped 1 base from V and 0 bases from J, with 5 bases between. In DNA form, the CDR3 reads TGTGCCAGCAGCTTAGACCCTAGCACAGATACGCAGTATTTT. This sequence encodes CASSLDPSTDTQYF.

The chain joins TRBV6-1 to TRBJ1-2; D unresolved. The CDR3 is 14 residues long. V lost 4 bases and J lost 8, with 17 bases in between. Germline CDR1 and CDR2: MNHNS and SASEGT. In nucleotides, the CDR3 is TGTGCCAGCAGTGCCTCCCTATCCCCCCCCGGCTACACCTTC. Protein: CASSASLSPPGYTF.

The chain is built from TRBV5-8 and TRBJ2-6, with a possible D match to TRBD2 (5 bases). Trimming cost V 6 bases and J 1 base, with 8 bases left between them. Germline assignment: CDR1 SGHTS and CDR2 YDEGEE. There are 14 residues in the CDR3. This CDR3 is CASNRGSGANVLTF. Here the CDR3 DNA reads TGTGCCAGCAATCGGGGTTCTGGGGCCAACGTCCTGACTTTC. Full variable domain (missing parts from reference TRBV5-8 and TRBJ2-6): EAGVTQSPTHLIKTRGQQATLRCSPISGHTSVYWYQQALGLGLQFLLWYDEGEERNRGNFPPRFSGRQFPNYSSELNVNALELEDSALYLCASNRGSGANVLTFGAGSRLTVL.

The CDR3 here is CASSRYPGQGHTEAFF. The CDR3, as DNA: TGTGCCAGCAGTCGTTACCCGGGACAGGGGCACACTGAAGCTTTCTTT. This chain links TRBV7-2 with TRBJ1-1, with 10 bases fitting TRBD1. V was clipped by 6 bases and J by 3 bases; unmatched bases: 10. Germline V gene data show CDR1 as SGHTA and CDR2 as FQGNSA. CDR3 length equals 16 residues.

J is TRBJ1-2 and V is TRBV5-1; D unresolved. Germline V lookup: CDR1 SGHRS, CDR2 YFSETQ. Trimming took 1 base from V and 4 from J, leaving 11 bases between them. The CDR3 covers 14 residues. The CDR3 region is CASSLKPSAYGYTF. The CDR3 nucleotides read TGCGCCAGCAGCTTGAAACCCTCCGCCTATGGCTACACCTTC.

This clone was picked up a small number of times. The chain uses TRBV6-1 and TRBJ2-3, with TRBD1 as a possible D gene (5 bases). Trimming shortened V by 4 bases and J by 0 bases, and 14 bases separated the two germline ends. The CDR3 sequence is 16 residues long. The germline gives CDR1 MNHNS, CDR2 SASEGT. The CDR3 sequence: CASSGSRVSSTDTQYF. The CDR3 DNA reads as TGTGCCAGCAGTGGTAGCAGGGTCTCTAGCACAGATACGCAGTATTTT.

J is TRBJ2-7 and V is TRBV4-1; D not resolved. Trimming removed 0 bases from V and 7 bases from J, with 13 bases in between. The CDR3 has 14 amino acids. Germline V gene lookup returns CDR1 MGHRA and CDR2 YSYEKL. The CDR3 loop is CASSQDWTPIEQYF. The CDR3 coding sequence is TGCGCCAGCAGCCAAGATTGGACCCCGATAGAGCAGTACTTC.

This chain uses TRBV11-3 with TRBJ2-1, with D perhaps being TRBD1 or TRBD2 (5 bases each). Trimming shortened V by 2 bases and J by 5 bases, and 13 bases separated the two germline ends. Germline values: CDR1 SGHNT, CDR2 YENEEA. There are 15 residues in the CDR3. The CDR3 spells CASSLIGTPDNEQFF. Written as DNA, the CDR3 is TGTGCCAGCAGCTTAATTGGGACCCCAGACAATGAGCAGTTCTTC.

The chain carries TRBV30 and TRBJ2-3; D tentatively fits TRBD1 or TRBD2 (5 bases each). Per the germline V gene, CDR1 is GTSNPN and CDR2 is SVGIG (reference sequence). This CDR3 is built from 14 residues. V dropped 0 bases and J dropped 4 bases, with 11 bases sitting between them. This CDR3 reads CAWSVRRGADTQYF. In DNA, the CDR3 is TGTGCCTGGAGTGTACGTCGAGGGGCAGATACGCAGTATTTT.

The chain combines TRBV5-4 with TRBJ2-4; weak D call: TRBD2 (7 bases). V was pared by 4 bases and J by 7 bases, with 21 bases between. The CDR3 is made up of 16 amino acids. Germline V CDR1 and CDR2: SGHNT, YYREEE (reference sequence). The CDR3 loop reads CASSEGGGKAGNIQYF. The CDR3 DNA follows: TGTGCCAGCAGCGAAGGGGGGGGCAAGGCGGGGAACATTCAGTACTTC.

The CDR3: CASSPPRSLGTEAFF. The CDR3 nucleotides read TGTGCCAGCAGCCCTCCGCGTTCGTTGGGCACTGAAGCTTTCTTT. The rearrangement uses TRBV11-2 and TRBJ1-1; D is uncertain. This CDR3 contains 15 residues. Looked up from germline, CDR1 is SGHAT and CDR2 is FQNNGV. The V gene lost 5 bases and the J gene lost 4 bases, with 17 bases spanning the gap.

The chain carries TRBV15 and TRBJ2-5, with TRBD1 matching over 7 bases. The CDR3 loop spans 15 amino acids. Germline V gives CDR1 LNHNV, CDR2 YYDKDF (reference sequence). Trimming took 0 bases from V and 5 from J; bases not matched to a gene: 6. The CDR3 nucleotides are TGTGCCACCAGCAGAGATACAGGGGCCGGGGAGACCCAGTACTTC. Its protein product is CATSRDTGAGETQYF.